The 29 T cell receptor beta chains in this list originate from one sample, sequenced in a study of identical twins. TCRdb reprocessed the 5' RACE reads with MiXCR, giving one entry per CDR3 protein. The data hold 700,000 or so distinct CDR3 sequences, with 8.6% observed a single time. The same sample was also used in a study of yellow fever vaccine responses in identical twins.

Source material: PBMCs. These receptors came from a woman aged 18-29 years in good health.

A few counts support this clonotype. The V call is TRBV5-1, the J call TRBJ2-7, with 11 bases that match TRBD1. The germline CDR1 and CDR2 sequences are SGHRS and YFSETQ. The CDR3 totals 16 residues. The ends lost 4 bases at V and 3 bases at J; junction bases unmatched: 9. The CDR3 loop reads CASSPVVGQGDYEQYF. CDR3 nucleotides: TGCGCCAGCAGCCCGGTCGTGGGACAGGGGGACTACGAGCAGTACTTC.

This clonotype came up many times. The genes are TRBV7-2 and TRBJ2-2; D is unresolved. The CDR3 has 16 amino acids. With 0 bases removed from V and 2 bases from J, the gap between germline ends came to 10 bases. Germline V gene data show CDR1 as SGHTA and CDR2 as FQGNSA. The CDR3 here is CASSLAIPINTGELFF. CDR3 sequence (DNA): TGTGCCAGCAGCTTAGCAATCCCCATTAACACCGGGGAGCTGTTTTTT. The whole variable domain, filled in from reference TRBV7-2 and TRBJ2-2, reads GAGVSQSPSNKVTEKGKDVELRCDPISGHTALYWYRQSLGQGLEFLIYFQGNSAPDKSGLPSDRFSAERTGGSVSTLTIQRTQQEDSAVYLCASSLAIPINTGELFFGEGSRLTVL.

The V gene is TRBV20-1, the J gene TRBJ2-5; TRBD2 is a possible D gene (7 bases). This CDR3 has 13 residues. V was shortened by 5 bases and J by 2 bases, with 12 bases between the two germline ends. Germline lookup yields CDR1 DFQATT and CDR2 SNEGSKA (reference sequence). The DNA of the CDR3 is TGCAGTGCTTCACGGGGGGCTCAAGAGACCCAGTACTTC. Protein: CSASRGAQETQYF.

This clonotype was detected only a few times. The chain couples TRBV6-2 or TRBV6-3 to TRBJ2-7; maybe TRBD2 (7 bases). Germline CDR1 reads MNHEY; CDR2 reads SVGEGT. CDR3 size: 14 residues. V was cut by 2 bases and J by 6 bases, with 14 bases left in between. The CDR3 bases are TGTGCCAGCAGTTACGCCGGGGGGCTCAGCGAGCAGTACTTC. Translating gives CASSYAGGLSEQYF.

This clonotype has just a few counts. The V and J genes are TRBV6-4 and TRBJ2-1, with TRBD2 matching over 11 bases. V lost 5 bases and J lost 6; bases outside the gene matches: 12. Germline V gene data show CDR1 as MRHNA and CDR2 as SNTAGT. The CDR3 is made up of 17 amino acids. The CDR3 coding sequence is TGTGCCAGCAGTCGTACTAGCGGGAGTAGGATAGGCAATGAGCAGTTCTTC. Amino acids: CASSRTSGSRIGNEQFF.

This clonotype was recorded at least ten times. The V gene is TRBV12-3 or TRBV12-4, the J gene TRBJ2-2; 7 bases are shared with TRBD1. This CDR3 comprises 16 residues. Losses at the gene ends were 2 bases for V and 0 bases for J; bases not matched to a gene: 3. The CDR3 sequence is CASSLPGTANTGELFF. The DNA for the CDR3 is TGTGCCAGCAGTTTACCCGGGACAGCGAACACCGGGGAGCTGTTTTTT.

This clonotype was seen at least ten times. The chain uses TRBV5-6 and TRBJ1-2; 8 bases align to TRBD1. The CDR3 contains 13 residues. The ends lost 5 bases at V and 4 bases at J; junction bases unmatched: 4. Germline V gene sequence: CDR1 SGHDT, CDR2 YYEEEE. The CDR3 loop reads CASRRQGSYGYTF. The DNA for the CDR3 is TGTGCCAGCAGGCGACAGGGGTCCTATGGCTACACCTTC.

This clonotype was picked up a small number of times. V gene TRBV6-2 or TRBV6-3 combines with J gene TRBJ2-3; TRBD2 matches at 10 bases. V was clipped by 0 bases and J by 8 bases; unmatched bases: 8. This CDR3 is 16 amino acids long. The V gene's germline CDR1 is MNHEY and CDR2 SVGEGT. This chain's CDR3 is CASSYSLAGAALTQYF. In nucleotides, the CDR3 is TGTGCCAGCAGTTACTCTCTAGCGGGAGCGGCTCTTACGCAGTATTTT.

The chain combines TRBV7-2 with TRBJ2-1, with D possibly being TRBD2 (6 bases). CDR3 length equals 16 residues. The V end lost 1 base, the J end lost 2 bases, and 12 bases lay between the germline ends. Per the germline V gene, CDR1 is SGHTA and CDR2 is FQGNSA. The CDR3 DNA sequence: TGTGCCAGCAGCTTAGTGTCGGGAGCCCCCTACAATGAGCAGTTCTTC. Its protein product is CASSLVSGAPYNEQFF.

CDR3 DNA: TGCAGTGCCCACGCTAGCGGGCCGGCCTACGAGCAGTACTTC. It encodes CSAHASGPAYEQYF. The rearrangement links TRBV20-1 to TRBJ2-7; 8 positions match TRBD2. CDR1 DFQATT and CDR2 SNEGSKA come from the germline V gene (reference sequence). V lost 6 bases and J lost 2; bases outside the gene matches: 9. The CDR3 spans 14 residues.

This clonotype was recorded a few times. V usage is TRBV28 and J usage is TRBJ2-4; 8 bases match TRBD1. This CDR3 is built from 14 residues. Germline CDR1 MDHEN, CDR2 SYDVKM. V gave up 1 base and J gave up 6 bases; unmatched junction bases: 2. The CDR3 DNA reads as TGTGCCAGCAGTTTATTAGACAGGGGAAACATTCAGTACTTC. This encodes CASSLLDRGNIQYF. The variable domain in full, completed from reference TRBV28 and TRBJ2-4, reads DVKVTQSSRYLVKRTGEKVFLECVQDMDHENMFWYRQDPGLGLRLIYFSYDVKMKEKGDIPEGYSVSREKKERFSLILESASTNQTSMYLCASSLLDRGNIQYFGAGTRLSVL.

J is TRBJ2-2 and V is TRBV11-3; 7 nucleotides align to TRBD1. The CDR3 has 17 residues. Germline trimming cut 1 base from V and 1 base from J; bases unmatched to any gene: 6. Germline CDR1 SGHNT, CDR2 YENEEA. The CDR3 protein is CASSLGIRTGNTGELFF. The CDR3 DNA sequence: TGTGCCAGCAGCTTAGGGATCCGGACAGGGAACACCGGGGAGCTGTTTTTT.

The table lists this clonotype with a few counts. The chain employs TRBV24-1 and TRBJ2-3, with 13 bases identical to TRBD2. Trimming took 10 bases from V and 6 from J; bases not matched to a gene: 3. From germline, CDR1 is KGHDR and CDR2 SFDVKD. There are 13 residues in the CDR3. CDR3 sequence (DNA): TGTGCCACGCGGACTAGCGGGAGCGATACGCAGTATTTT. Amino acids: CATRTSGSDTQYF.

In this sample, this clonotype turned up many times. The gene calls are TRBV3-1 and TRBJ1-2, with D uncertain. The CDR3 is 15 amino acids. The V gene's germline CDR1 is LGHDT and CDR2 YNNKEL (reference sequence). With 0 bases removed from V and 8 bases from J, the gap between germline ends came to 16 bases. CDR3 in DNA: TGTGCCAGCAGCCAAGACGTGAAGGGAATTCTGGGCTACACCTTC. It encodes CASSQDVKGILGYTF.

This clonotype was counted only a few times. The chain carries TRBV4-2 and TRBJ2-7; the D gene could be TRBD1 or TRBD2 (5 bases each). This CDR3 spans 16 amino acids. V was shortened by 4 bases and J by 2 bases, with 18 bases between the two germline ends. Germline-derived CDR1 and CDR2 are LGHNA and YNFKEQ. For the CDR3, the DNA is TGTGCCAGCAGCCTTAACCGGGGCGGGCCAACCTACGAGCAGTACTTC. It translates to CASSLNRGGPTYEQYF.

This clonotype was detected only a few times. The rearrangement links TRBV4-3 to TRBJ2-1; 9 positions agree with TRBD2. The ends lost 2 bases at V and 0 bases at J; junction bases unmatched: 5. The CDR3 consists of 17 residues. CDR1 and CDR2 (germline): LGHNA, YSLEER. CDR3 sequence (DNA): TGCGCCAGCAGCCAACCAGTAGCGGGAGCCTCCTACAATGAGCAGTTCTTC. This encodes CASSQPVAGASYNEQFF.

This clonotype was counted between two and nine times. The CDR3 region is CAIRGEVTAGELFF. In nucleotides, the CDR3 is TGTGCCATCAGGGGGGAGGTGACCGCCGGGGAGCTGTTTTTT. The gene calls are TRBV10-3 and TRBJ2-2, with a possible D match to TRBD2 (6 bases). Germline V lookup: CDR1 ENHRY, CDR2 SYGVKD. With 6 bases removed from V and 6 bases from J, the gap between germline ends came to 14 bases. The CDR3 contains 14 residues.

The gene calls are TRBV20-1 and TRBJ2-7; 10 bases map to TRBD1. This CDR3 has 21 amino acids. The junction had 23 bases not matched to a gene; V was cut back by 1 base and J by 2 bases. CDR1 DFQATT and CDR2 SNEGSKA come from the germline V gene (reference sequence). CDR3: CSARGLGGPGQGGDPTYEQYF. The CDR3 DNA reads TGCAGTGCTAGAGGTTTGGGAGGCCCCGGACAGGGGGGTGACCCCACCTACGAGCAGTACTTC.

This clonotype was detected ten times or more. The CDR3 loop is CASSLAGFPDDEAFF. In nucleotides, the CDR3 is TGCGCCAGCAGCTTGGCAGGGTTTCCCGACGATGAAGCTTTCTTT. V gene TRBV5-1 combines with J gene TRBJ1-1, with D possibly TRBD1 on 5 matching bases. Germline V lookup: CDR1 SGHRS, CDR2 YFSETQ. Trimming cost V 0 bases and J 7 bases, with 16 bases left between them. The length of the CDR3 is 15 residues.

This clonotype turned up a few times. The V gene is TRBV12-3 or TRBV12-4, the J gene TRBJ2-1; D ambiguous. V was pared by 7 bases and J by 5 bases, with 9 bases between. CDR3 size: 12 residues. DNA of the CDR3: TGTGCCAGCACCTTACACGACAATGAGCAGTTCTTC. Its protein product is CASTLHDNEQFF.

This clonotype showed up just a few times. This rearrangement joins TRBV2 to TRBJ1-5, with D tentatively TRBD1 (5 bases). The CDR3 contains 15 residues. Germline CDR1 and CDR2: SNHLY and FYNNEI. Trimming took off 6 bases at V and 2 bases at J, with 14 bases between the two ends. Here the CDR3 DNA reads TGTGCCAGCAGCAGGGATCCAGGCGGCAATCAGCCCCAGCATTTT. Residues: CASSRDPGGNQPQHF.

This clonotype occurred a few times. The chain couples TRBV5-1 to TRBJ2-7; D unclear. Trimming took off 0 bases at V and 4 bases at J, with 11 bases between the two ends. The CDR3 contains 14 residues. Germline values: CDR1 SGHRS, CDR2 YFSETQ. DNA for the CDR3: TGCGCCAGCAGCTTGGATGCTCTAGGATACGAGCAGTACTTC. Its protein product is CASSLDALGYEQYF.

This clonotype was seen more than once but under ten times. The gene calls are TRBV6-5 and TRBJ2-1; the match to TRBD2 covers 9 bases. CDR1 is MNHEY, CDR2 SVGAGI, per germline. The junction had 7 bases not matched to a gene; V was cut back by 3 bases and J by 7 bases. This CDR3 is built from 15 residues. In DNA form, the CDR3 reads TGTGCCAGCAGTTATACTAGCGGGCCTGGTAATGAGCAGTTCTTC. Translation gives CASSYTSGPGNEQFF.

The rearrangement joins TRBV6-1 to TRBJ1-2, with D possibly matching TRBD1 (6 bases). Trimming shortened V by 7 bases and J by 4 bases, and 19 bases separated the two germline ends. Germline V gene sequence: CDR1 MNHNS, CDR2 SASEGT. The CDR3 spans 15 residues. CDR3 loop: CASKFRQDGGYGYTF. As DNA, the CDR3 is TGTGCCAGCAAATTTCGACAGGACGGCGGCTATGGCTACACCTTC.

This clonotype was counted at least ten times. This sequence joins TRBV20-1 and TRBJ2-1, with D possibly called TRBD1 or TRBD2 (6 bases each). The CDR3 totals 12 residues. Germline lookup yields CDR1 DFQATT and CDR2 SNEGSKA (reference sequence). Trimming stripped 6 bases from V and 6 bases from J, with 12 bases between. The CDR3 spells CSAIGGSNEQFF. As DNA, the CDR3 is TGCAGTGCGATAGGGGGGTCCAATGAGCAGTTCTTC.

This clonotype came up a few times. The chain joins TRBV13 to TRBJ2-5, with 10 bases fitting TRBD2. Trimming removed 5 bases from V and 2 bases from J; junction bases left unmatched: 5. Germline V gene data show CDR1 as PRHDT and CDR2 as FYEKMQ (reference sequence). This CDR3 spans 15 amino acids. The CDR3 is CASSLTSGEQETQYF. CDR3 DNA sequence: TGTGCCAGCAGCCTTACTAGCGGGGAGCAAGAGACCCAGTACTTC.

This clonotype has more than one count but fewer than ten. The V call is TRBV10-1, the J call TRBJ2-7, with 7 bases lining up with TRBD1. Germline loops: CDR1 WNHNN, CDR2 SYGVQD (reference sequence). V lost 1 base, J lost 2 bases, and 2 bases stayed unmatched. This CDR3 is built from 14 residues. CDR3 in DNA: TGCGCCAGCAGTGAGTACAGGGGAGCCTACGAGCAGTACTTC. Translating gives CASSEYRGAYEQYF.

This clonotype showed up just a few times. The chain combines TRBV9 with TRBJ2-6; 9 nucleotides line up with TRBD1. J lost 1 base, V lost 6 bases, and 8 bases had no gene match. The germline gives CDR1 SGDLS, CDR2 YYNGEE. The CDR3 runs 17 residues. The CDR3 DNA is TGTGCCAGCAAGTCCGGGACAGGGAGTTCTGGGGCCAACGTCCTGACTTTC. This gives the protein CASKSGTGSSGANVLTF.

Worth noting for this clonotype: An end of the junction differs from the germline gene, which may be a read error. CDR3 in amino acids: CASSWTSGHNGQFF. CDR3 in DNA: TGTGCCAGCAGCTGGACTAGCGGACACAATGGGCAGTTCTTC. The chain recombines TRBV27 with TRBJ2-1; TRBD2 aligns across 10 bases. This CDR3 is 14 amino acids long. Germline V gene lookup returns CDR1 MNHEY and CDR2 SMNVEV (reference sequence).